The 18 T cell receptor beta chains listed next were all sequenced from one sample in a study of CD8 T cells in Susac syndrome. A quantity of about 0.5 to 1 ug RNA underwent reverse transcription using random hexamers. TCRdb reprocessed the immunoSEQ multiplex PCR reads via MiXCR and lists one record per CDR3 protein. The table includes approximately 120,000 distinct CDR3 sequences, around 94% detected once. The sample taken for sequencing was CD4+ T cells from PBMCs. These receptors originate from a human donor in good health.

This clonotype was seen just once. The chain uses TRBV5-4 and TRBJ2-1; 11 bases line up with TRBD2. Germline CDR1 and CDR2: SGHNT and YYREEE (reference sequence). This CDR3 spans 16 amino acids. The J segment lost 4 bases and the V segment lost 4 bases, leaving 7 bases of the junction unmatched. As DNA, the CDR3 is TGTGCCAGCAGCCCAGGGACTAGCGGAACATACAATGAGCAGTTCTTC. Its translation: CASSPGTSGTYNEQFF.

This chain joins TRBV5-6 and TRBJ1-1; 10 bases line up with TRBD1. Germline CDR1 is SGHDT and CDR2 is YYEEEE. V trimming: 2 bases; J trimming: 5 bases; junction bases outside the gene matches: 6. The CDR3 is made up of 15 amino acids. The DNA for the CDR3 is TGTGCCAGCAGCTTTGCCGGACAGGGGGTTACTGAAGCTTTCTTT. Its protein is CASSFAGQGVTEAFF. Combining the CDR3 with reference TRBV5-6 and TRBJ1-1 gives the whole variable domain DAGVTQSPTHLIKTRGQQVTLRCSPKSGHDTVSWYQQALGQGPQFIFQYYEEEERQRGNFPDRFSGHQFPNYSSELNVNALLLGDSALYLCASSFAGQGVTEAFFGQGTRLTVV.

The CDR3 is CASSLDWGAEAFF. The CDR3 nucleotides are TGTGCCAGTAGTTTGGATTGGGGGGCTGAAGCTTTCTTT. This chain uses TRBV19 with TRBJ1-1; possible D gene TRBD1, 5 bases. CDR1 and CDR2 from the germline V gene are LNHDA and SQIVND (reference sequence). CDR3 length: 13 residues. V was cut by 5 bases and J by 6 bases, with 13 bases left in between.

This clonotype was recorded only once. The genes are TRBV6-5 and TRBJ1-2, with D possibly matching TRBD1 (5 bases). The V gene's germline CDR1 is MNHEY and CDR2 SVGAGI. This CDR3 is built from 13 residues. The V and J ends lost 6 bases and 8 bases respectively, with 16 bases between them. The CDR3 DNA is TGTGCCAGCAGCACTAGGGCAGGGCAAGGCTACACCTTC. It yields the protein CASSTRAGQGYTF.

This clonotype was counted once. The rearrangement links TRBV19 to TRBJ1-5, with 9 bases that match TRBD1. The V gene's germline CDR1 is LNHDA and CDR2 SQIVND (reference sequence). V gave up 5 bases and J gave up 2 bases; unmatched junction bases: 4. The CDR3 runs to 15 residues. As DNA, the CDR3 is TGTGCCAGTAGTCGGCGGACAGGGGGCAATCAGCCCCAGCATTTT. It codes for CASSRRTGGNQPQHF.

The chain is built from TRBV20-1 and TRBJ1-1; 8 bases are a match to TRBD1. Germline-derived CDR1 and CDR2 are DFQATT and SNEGSKA (reference sequence). This CDR3 has 15 amino acids. Trimming took 3 bases from V and 2 from J; bases not matched to a gene: 8. Written as DNA, the CDR3 is TGCAGTGCTAGGGAACAGGGGGGCTTAAACACTGAAGCTTTCTTT. It is translated as CSAREQGGLNTEAFF.

The chain has TRBV19 and TRBJ1-5; D gene unclear. Germline V gene data show CDR1 as LNHDA and CDR2 as SQIVND (reference sequence). V was clipped by 3 bases and J by 5 bases, with 11 bases between them. CDR3 length: 14 amino acids. The CDR3 sequence: CASSIEGAYQPQHF. CDR3 bases: TGTGCCAGTAGTATTGAAGGTGCCTATCAGCCCCAGCATTTT.

The chain has TRBV5-6 and TRBJ2-5; D is undetermined. Trimming removed 4 bases from V and 2 bases from J, with 9 bases in between. Germline V gene sequence: CDR1 SGHDT, CDR2 YYEEEE. This CDR3 has 13 residues. The CDR3 nucleotides are TGTGCCAGCAGCCCTTGGCCTCAAGAGACCCAGTACTTC. Amino acid sequence: CASSPWPQETQYF. The variable domain in full, completed from reference TRBV5-6 and TRBJ2-5, reads DAGVTQSPTHLIKTRGQQVTLRCSPKSGHDTVSWYQQALGQGPQFIFQYYEEEERQRGNFPDRFSGHQFPNYSSELNVNALLLGDSALYLCASSPWPQETQYFGPGTRLLVL.

The CDR3 DNA follows: TGCGCCAGCAGGCCTGCTGGGGGGGGATTTACAAGCGAGCAGTTCTTC. It encodes CASRPAGGGFTSEQFF. The chain combines TRBV5-1 with TRBJ2-1; 7 nucleotides line up with TRBD2. The CDR3 runs to 16 residues. In germline, CDR1 is SGHRS, CDR2 YFSETQ. V lost 5 bases and J lost 10; bases outside the gene matches: 18. The variable domain in full, with the rest retrieved from reference TRBV5-1 and TRBJ2-1, is KAGVTQTPRYLIKTRGQQVTLSCSPISGHRSVSWYQQTPGQGLQFLFEYFSETQRNKGNFPGRFSGRQFSNSRSEMNVSTLELGDSALYLCASRPAGGGFTSEQFFGPGTRLTVL.

This rearrangement joins TRBV10-3 to TRBJ2-7; D unresolved. The CDR3 is made up of 14 amino acids. The germline V gene has CDR1 ENHRY and CDR2 SYGVKD. Deletions cut 4 bases from V and 0 bases from J, with 10 bases between. DNA of the CDR3: TGTGCCATCAGTGGCAGATGGGGCTCCTACGAGCAGTACTTC. This gives the protein CAISGRWGSYEQYF.

The CDR3 sequence: CASRGYTGELFF. CDR3 DNA: TGTGCCAGCAGGGGGTACACCGGGGAGCTGTTTTTT. The chain has TRBV6-5 and TRBJ2-2, with D hard to call. There are 12 residues in the CDR3. The germline V gene encodes CDR1 MNHEY and CDR2 SVGAGI. Deletions cut 6 bases from V and 3 bases from J, with 5 bases between.

The chain combines TRBV29-1 with TRBJ2-4, with 7 bases identical to TRBD1. The CDR3 is 13 amino acids. Trimming at V came to 3 bases and at J to 8 bases, leaving 7 bases not matched to a gene. Germline CDR1 reads SQVTM; CDR2 reads ANQGSEA. The CDR3 DNA sequence: TGCAGCGTTGAGACAGGGTCCGGGGACATTCAGTACTTC. Protein: CSVETGSGDIQYF.

The genes are TRBV20-1 and TRBJ2-1; 12 positions match TRBD2. Looked up from germline, CDR1 is DFQATT and CDR2 is SNEGSKA (reference sequence). The CDR3 is 15 amino acids. V lost 5 bases to trimming and J lost 4 bases; unmatched junction nucleotides: 6. CDR3 region: CSAGPTSGGYNEQFF. The CDR3 nucleotides are TGCAGTGCTGGGCCAACTAGCGGGGGGTACAATGAGCAGTTCTTC.

The chain links TRBV23-1 to TRBJ2-7; TRBD2 aligns across 7 bases. TRBV23-1 is an ORF, and what it does is uncertain. V shed 6 bases, J shed 4 bases, and the junction held 12 bases outside the gene matches. The length of the CDR3 is 15 residues. In nucleotides, the CDR3 is TGCGCCAGCAGCCCAGGAAGAGCGGGATGTTACGAGCAGTACTTC. It encodes CASSPGRAGCYEQYF.

The chain joins TRBV5-4 to TRBJ2-3; no definite D call. CDR3 length: 15 amino acids. The V end was cut by 4 bases, the J end by 0 bases, with 12 bases between. The germline CDR1 and CDR2 sequences are SGHNT and YYREEE (reference sequence). This CDR3 reads CASSPRLISTDTQYF. The CDR3 region has the DNA TGTGCCAGCAGCCCCCGACTGATAAGCACAGATACGCAGTATTTT.

The chain uses TRBV29-1 and TRBJ1-1; D is undetermined. V gave up 5 bases and J gave up 1 base, with 11 bases separating them. The germline V gene has CDR1 SQVTM and CDR2 ANQGSEA. This CDR3 has 13 residues. The chain's CDR3 is CSVRESGNTEAFF. DNA of the CDR3: TGCAGCGTTCGAGAGAGCGGGAACACTGAAGCTTTCTTT. The full variable domain, rest sourced from reference TRBV29-1 and TRBJ1-1, is SAVISQKPSRDICQRGTSLTIQCQVDSQVTMMFWYRQQPGQSLTLIATANQGSEATYESGFVIDKFPISRPNLTFSTLTVSNMSPEDSSIYLCSVRESGNTEAFFGQGTRLTVV.

This clonotype appeared once. As DNA, the CDR3 is TGTGCCAGCAGCCTCCTAGCGGGGGCGGGCGGGGAGCTGTTTTTT. Protein product: CASSLLAGAGGELFF. This chain connects TRBV6-2 or TRBV6-3 to TRBJ2-2; 10 bases are shared with TRBD2. The germline CDR1 and CDR2 sequences are MNHEY and SVGEGT. After removal of 6 bases from V and 7 bases from J, the junction contained 8 bases not matched to a gene. The CDR3 spans 15 residues.

The chain employs TRBV20-1 and TRBJ2-7; D is undetermined. Germline assignment: CDR1 DFQATT and CDR2 SNEGSKA (reference sequence). This CDR3 has 10 amino acids. V gave up 6 bases and J gave up 1 base, with 4 bases separating them. The CDR3 is CSAQSYEQYF. CDR3 bases: TGCAGTGCCCAATCCTACGAGCAGTACTTC.